Detailed here is one TCR beta chain. Its antigen is as yet unknown. J lost 3 bases, V lost 0 bases, and 13 bases had no gene match. This CDR3 contains 18 residues. Germline CDR1 reads LNHNV; CDR2 reads YYDKDF (reference sequence). The sample comes from a study of shared clonotypes between healthy human individuals. Study-wide background: The donors, two women and three men, were aged 18 to 49. Study-level results: Compared with clonotypes that all four donors shared, non-shared clonotypes had lower generation probabilities.

Using immunoSEQ multiplex PCR, the repertoire was profiled, and TCRdb retains in-frame clones only, with some absent. The data show around 1.4 million clones, about 98.5% seen once. This receptor was identified in a man aged 25-45 years in good health. Sequencing was done on a sample of naive CD4+ T cells sorted from blood. Documented subset: CD45RA+ positively selected. V usage is TRBV15 and J usage is TRBJ2-7; 8 nucleotides line up with TRBD2. The CDR3: CATSRDPSGAGGDYEQYF. Here the CDR3 DNA reads TGTGCCACCAGCAGAGATCCCTCAGGTGCGGGAGGAGACTACGAGCAGTACTTC.